This T cell receptor (beta chain) was profiled in a study of blood T cell repertoires in COVID-19. Study-level background: From the United States, Italy and Spain came samples of acute and convalescent COVID-19. Sample material is recorded as cDNA or gDNA derived from T cells, B-cell-depleted T cells, or PBMCs.

How the authors handled the data: Estimation of nucleated cell counts relied on the amplification of reference gene primers. Data came from immunoSEQ multiplex PCR; TCRdb stores just in-frame clones and leaves some out. D and trimming were read from the DNA, whereas the V and J calls and clone size are those reported in that table. The table records 190,000 or so clones, 80% to 90% of them present only once. V was clipped by 6 bases and J by 3 bases; unmatched bases: 4. The germline V gene has CDR1 SGHRS and CDR2 YFSETQ. The CDR3 is 14 residues long. Sequenced sample: peripheral blood. This TCR came from a woman aged 18-29 years who had recovered from COVID-19. The rearrangement uses TRBV5-1 and TRBJ2-2; 8 bases fit TRBD2. This CDR3 is CASTRGGDTGELFF. The CDR3 DNA reads as TGCGCCAGCACCCGGGGGGGGGACACCGGGGAGCTGTTTTTT. The entire variable domain, with the rest obtained from reference TRBV5-1 and TRBJ2-2, is as follows: KAGVTQTPRYLIKTRGQQVTLSCSPISGHRSVSWYQQTPGQGLQFLFEYFSETQRNKGNFPGRFSGRQFSNSRSEMNVSTLELGDSALYLCASTRGGDTGELFFGEGSRLTVL.